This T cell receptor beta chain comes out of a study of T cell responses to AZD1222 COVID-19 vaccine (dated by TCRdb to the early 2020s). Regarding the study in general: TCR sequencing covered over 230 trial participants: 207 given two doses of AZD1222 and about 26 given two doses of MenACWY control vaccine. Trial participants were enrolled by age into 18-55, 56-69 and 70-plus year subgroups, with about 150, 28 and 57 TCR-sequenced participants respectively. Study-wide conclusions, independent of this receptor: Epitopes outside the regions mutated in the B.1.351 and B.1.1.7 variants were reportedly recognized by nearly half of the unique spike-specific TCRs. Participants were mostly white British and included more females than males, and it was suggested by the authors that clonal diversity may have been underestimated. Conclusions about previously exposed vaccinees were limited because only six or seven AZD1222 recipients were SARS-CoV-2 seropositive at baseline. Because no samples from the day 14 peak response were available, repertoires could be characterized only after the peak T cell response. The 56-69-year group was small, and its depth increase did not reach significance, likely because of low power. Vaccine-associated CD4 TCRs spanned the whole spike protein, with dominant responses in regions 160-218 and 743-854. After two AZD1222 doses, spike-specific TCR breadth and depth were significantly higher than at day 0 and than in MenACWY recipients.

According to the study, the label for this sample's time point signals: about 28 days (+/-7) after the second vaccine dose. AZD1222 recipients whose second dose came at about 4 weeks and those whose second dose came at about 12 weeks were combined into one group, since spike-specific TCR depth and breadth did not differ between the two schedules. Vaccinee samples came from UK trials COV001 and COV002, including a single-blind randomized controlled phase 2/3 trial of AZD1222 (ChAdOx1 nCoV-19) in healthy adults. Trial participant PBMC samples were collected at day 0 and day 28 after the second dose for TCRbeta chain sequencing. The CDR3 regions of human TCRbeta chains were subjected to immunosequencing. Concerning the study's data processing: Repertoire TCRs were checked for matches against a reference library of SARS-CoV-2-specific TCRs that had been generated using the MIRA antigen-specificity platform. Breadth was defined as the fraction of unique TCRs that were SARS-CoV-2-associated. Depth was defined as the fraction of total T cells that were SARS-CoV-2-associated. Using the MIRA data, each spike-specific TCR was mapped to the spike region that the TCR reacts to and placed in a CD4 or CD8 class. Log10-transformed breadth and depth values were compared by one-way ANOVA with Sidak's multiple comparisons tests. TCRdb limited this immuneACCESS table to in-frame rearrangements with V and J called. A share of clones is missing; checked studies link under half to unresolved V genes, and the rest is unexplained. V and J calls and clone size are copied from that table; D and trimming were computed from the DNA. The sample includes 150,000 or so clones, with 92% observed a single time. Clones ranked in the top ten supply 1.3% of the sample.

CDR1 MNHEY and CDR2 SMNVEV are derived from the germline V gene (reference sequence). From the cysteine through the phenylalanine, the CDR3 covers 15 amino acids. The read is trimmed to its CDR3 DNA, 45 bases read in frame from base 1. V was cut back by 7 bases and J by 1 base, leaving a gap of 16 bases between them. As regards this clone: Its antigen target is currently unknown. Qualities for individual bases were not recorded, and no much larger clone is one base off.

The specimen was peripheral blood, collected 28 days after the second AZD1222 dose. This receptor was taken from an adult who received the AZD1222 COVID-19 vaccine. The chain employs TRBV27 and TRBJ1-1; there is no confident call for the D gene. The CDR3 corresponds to CASTLAPDANTEAFF. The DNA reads TGTGCCAGCACCCTAGCCCCAGACGCGAACACTGAAGCTTTCTTT.